This TCR beta chain appears in the sequencing data of a study of shared clonotypes between healthy human individuals. V dropped 4 bases and J dropped 5 bases, with 18 bases sitting between them. Germline CDR1 is SQVTM and CDR2 is ANQGSEA. CDR3 length: 14 residues. Sequencing was performed with immunoSEQ multiplex PCR; in TCRdb, only in-frame clones are kept and a portion is missing. Of 1,500,000 or so clones listed, around 98.5% were seen once; the top ten hold about 0.4%. The chain is built from TRBV29-1 and TRBJ2-7, with D possibly matching TRBD2 (5 bases). The receptor's source is a man aged 30-40 years in good health. Sample: naive CD4+ T cells sorted from blood. Noted subset: CD45RA+ positively selected. Here the CDR3 reads CSVGGLGSFHEQYF. Here the CDR3 DNA reads TGCAGCGTTGGCGGGTTGGGCAGTTTCCACGAGCAGTACTTC.